This passage covers 31 T cell receptor beta chains from one sample sequenced in a study of regulatory T cells in long-lasting Graves disease. Time point defined: newly diagnosed GD, antithyroid drugs for less than 3 months. From PBMCs, RNA was extracted and then used to make the TCR library. Relying on iRepertoire HTBI primers and Arm-PCR of CDR3 regions, the team built TCR beta libraries. Each CDR3 protein is one row after TCRdb ran MiXCR on the multiplex PCR reads. The sample lists over 500,000 distinct CDR3 sequences; about 16% were seen once. The data were also submitted as part of a second study, on T cells in Graves' hyperthyroidism and ophthalmopathy.

Here the sequenced sample was peripheral blood mononuclear cells (PBMCs), taken at new diagnosis, from a patient treated with antithyroid drugs. The origin of the receptors is a young woman with Graves disease.

This clonotype has at least ten counts. The chain has TRBV11-2 and TRBJ2-1; 8 bases are shared with TRBD1. With 5 bases clipped from V and 15 bases from J, the junction kept 6 bases outside the gene matches. Germline assignment: CDR1 SGHAT and CDR2 FQNNGV. The CDR3 length is 11 residues. CDR3 sequence reads: CASSRDRGRFF. Here the CDR3 DNA reads TGTGCCAGCAGCCGTGACAGGGGAAGGTTCTTC.

Worth noting for this clonotype: A much bigger clone sits one base away, suggesting this may be a read error. J is TRBJ2-5 and V is TRBV27; 12 nucleotides line up with TRBD2. This CDR3 has 15 amino acids. The germline V gene encodes CDR1 MNHEY and CDR2 SMNVEV (reference sequence). CDR3 in amino acids: CGSSSSGRAEETQYF. CDR3 nucleotide sequence: TGTGGCAGCAGTTCTAGCGGGAGGGCCGAAGAGACCCAGTACTTC.

The table lists this clonotype with many counts. The V gene is TRBV20-1, the J gene TRBJ2-3; D is possibly TRBD1 (6 bases). The germline V and J ends were trimmed by 6 bases and 3 bases, with 10 bases remaining between them. The CDR3 sequence is 12 residues long. CDR1 and CDR2 from the germline V gene are DFQATT and SNEGSKA (reference sequence). In DNA form, the CDR3 reads TGCAGTGCCCCTCAGGGGACAGATACGCAGTATTTT. Amino acid sequence: CSAPQGTDTQYF.

The J gene is TRBJ1-2, the V gene TRBV7-2, with D perhaps TRBD1 (5 bases). The germline V and J ends were trimmed by 1 base and 4 bases, with 16 bases remaining between them. There are 16 residues in the CDR3. CDR1 is SGHTA, CDR2 FQGNSA, per germline. The CDR3 protein is CASSLERGAGSYGYTF. In DNA form, the CDR3 reads TGTGCCAGCAGCTTAGAGAGGGGCGCAGGGAGCTATGGCTACACCTTC.

This clonotype was picked up many times. In nucleotides, the CDR3 is TGTGCCACCAGAGTAGGGGGCGCGTCGCACAATGAGCAGTTCTTC. Translating it yields CATRVGGASHNEQFF. J is TRBJ2-1 and V is TRBV28; 7 bases fit TRBD1. Per the germline V gene, CDR1 is MDHEN and CDR2 is SYDVKM. V gave up 10 bases and J gave up 5 bases; unmatched junction bases: 14. The CDR3 runs 15 residues.

This clonotype was seen at least ten times. The chain links TRBV2 to TRBJ1-6; a possible D gene is TRBD1 (5 bases). Per the germline V gene, CDR1 is SNHLY and CDR2 is FYNNEI. The CDR3 is 13 amino acids. With 11 bases removed from V and 6 bases from J, the gap between germline ends came to 14 bases. The CDR3 bases are TGTGCCTCCACCGGGGCAGTTAATTCACCCCTCCACTTT. Protein: CASTGAVNSPLHF.

This clonotype was counted many times. The chain recombines TRBV20-1 with TRBJ2-1; 7 bases match TRBD2. Germline-derived CDR1 and CDR2 are DFQATT and SNEGSKA (reference sequence). This CDR3 spans 17 amino acids. The V segment lost 1 base and the J segment 7 bases; nucleotides outside the gene matches: 16. CDR3 nucleotide sequence: TGCAGTGCTAGAGCAAGTATGGGCGGGAGTGGGACTAATGAGCAGTTCTTC. Protein: CSARASMGGSGTNEQFF.

The genes are TRBV7-2 and TRBJ2-7; 10 bases are a match to TRBD2. After removal of 5 bases from V and 2 bases from J, the junction contained 9 bases not matched to a gene. The V gene's germline CDR1 is SGHTA and CDR2 FQGNSA. The length of the CDR3 is 16 residues. The CDR3 spells CASSAAIAGGPYEQYF. CDR3 bases: TGTGCCAGCAGCGCCGCGATAGCGGGAGGTCCCTACGAGCAGTACTTC. Full variable domain (remainder filled in from reference TRBV7-2 and TRBJ2-7): GAGVSQSPSNKVTEKGKDVELRCDPISGHTALYWYRQSLGQGLEFLIYFQGNSAPDKSGLPSDRFSAERTGGSVSTLTIQRTQQEDSAVYLCASSAAIAGGPYEQYFGPGTRLTVT.

This clonotype has a count of ten or more. CDR3: CASSLADRGINQPQHF. Here the CDR3 DNA reads TGTGCCAGCAGTTTAGCCGACAGGGGTATCAATCAGCCCCAGCATTTT. The chain carries TRBV28 and TRBJ1-5; 8 nucleotides agree with TRBD1. The germline V gene encodes CDR1 MDHEN and CDR2 SYDVKM. With V trimmed by 2 bases and J by 3 bases, 6 bases remained unmatched. This CDR3 has 16 amino acids.

In its sample, this clonotype was seen many times. The rearrangement joins TRBV28 to TRBJ1-5; D is ambiguous. In germline, CDR1 is MDHEN, CDR2 SYDVKM. The CDR3 loop spans 13 amino acids. V dropped 4 bases and J dropped 4 bases, with 8 bases sitting between them. CDR3: CASSSHWNQPQHF. The CDR3 DNA is TGTGCCAGCAGTTCCCATTGGAATCAGCCCCAGCATTTT.

This clonotype was picked up many times. The J gene is TRBJ1-5, the V gene TRBV24-1; D perhaps matches TRBD1 (6 bases). V lost 3 bases and J lost 4, with 12 bases in between. Germline loops: CDR1 KGHDR, CDR2 SFDVKD. This CDR3 region has 15 residues. The CDR3 DNA is TGTGCCACCAGTGATGCAGCAGGGGCGAATCAGCCCCAGCATTTT. As protein: CATSDAAGANQPQHF.

In this sample, this clonotype turned up many times. This chain joins TRBV7-2 and TRBJ1-2; tentative D call: TRBD1 (5 bases). V was shortened by 5 bases and J by 4 bases, with 8 bases between the two germline ends. CDR1 is SGHTA, CDR2 FQGNSA, per germline. The CDR3 totals 12 residues. CDR3 loop: CASSRDVYGYTF. The CDR3 bases are TGTGCCAGCAGCAGGGACGTCTATGGCTACACCTTC.

In DNA form, the CDR3 reads TGTGCCAGCAGCGCGACGGGATGGGGCAATCAGCCCCAGCATTTT. Its translation: CASSATGWGNQPQHF. The gene calls are TRBV7-9 and TRBJ1-5; D gene ambiguous. Germline values: CDR1 SEHNR, CDR2 FQNEAQ (reference sequence). This CDR3 has 15 residues. With 5 bases removed from V and 2 bases from J, the gap between germline ends came to 13 bases.

This clonotype was seen repeatedly, ten times or more. The chain couples TRBV2 to TRBJ1-5, with a possible D match to TRBD1 (6 bases). Germline CDR1 SNHLY, CDR2 FYNNEI. Deletions cut 4 bases from V and 3 bases from J, with 10 bases between. There are 14 residues in the CDR3. The CDR3: CASSARGDNQPQHF. As DNA, the CDR3 is TGTGCCAGCAGTGCCAGGGGAGACAATCAGCCCCAGCATTTT.

Only a few counts were recorded for this clonotype. This rearrangement joins TRBV27 to TRBJ2-3; possibly TRBD1 for D (6 bases). Deletions cut 2 bases from V and 6 bases from J, with 18 bases between. This CDR3 comprises 16 residues. From germline, CDR1 is MNHEY and CDR2 SMNVEV (reference sequence). DNA of the CDR3: TGTGCCAGCAGTTTAAGGCAGGGGCCCAAGCGGGATACGCAGTATTTT. Protein: CASSLRQGPKRDTQYF.

Comment on this clonotype: A much bigger clone sits one base away, suggesting this may be a read error. J is TRBJ2-3 and V is TRBV5-1; D gene ambiguous. Germline CDR1 SGHRS, CDR2 YFSETQ. The CDR3 runs to 15 residues. CDR3 bases: TGCGCCAACAGCCTCGAACCCGGTCGTGGAAATACGCAGTATTTT. It codes for CANSLEPGRGNTQYF.

This clonotype was seen a handful of times. J is TRBJ2-1 and V is TRBV3-1; TRBD2 aligns across 8 bases. Germline CDR1 reads LGHDT; CDR2 reads YNNKEL (reference sequence). The CDR3 extends over 16 amino acids. Trimming removed 1 base from V and 2 bases from J; junction bases left unmatched: 4. The CDR3 nucleotides read TGTGCCAGCAGCCAAGGGACGGGAGGGACCTACAATGAGCAGTTCTTC. This translates into CASSQGTGGTYNEQFF.

To note about this clonotype: This could be a read error, since a much larger clone is one nucleotide away. This rearrangement joins TRBV25-1 to TRBJ1-3, with 9 bases lining up with TRBD1. V was pared by 4 bases and J by 2 bases, with 6 bases of the junction left unmatched. The length of the CDR3 is 16 residues. Germline V gene lookup returns CDR1 MGHDK and CDR2 SYGVNS. CDR3 residues: CASSGWTGVTGNTIYF. In DNA, the CDR3 is TGTGCCAGCAGTGGGTGGACAGGGGTCACTGGAAACACCATATATTTT.

This chain uses TRBV29-1 with TRBJ2-7; D could derive from TRBD1 or TRBD2 (6 bases each). There are 11 residues in the CDR3. Germline V gives CDR1 SQVTM, CDR2 ANQGSEA. V was clipped by 8 bases and J by 5 bases, with 13 bases between them. The CDR3 region is CSWRGRDEQYF. CDR3 bases: TGCAGCTGGAGGGGGAGAGACGAGCAGTACTTC.

This clonotype was seen once. The chain combines TRBV20-1 with TRBJ1-2, with D unclear. V was trimmed by 3 bases and J by 4 bases, leaving 24 bases between them. This CDR3 spans 17 amino acids. The germline CDR1 and CDR2 sequences are DFQATT and SNEGSKA (reference sequence). The CDR3 reads CSASLGGATTDLYGYTF. The CDR3 DNA is TGCAGTGCTAGTCTAGGCGGTGCCACAACAGACCTCTATGGCTACACCTTC.

V gene TRBV2 combines with J gene TRBJ2-3, with D maybe TRBD1 (6 bases). There are 13 residues in the CDR3. The V gene's germline CDR1 is SNHLY and CDR2 FYNNEI. The V and J ends lost 6 bases and 2 bases respectively, with 9 bases between them. The CDR3 reads CASSSGHTDTQYF. Here the CDR3 DNA reads TGTGCCAGCAGCTCGGGACACACAGATACGCAGTATTTT.

This clonotype was seen ten or more times. The chain carries TRBV7-2 and TRBJ2-1; tentative D call: TRBD2 (5 bases). The germline V and J ends were trimmed by 2 bases and 5 bases, with 13 bases remaining between them. This CDR3 has 15 amino acids. Germline assignment: CDR1 SGHTA and CDR2 FQGNSA. The CDR3: CASSLRADLNNEQFF. As DNA, the CDR3 is TGTGCCAGCAGCTTAAGAGCGGACCTCAACAATGAGCAGTTCTTC.

This sequence joins TRBV6-1 and TRBJ1-4, with TRBD1 matching over 7 bases. V shed 6 bases, J shed 7 bases, and the junction held 2 bases outside the gene matches. The CDR3 runs to 12 residues. Germline-derived CDR1 and CDR2 are MNHNS and SASEGT. The CDR3 DNA is TGTGCCAGCAGCTGGGACAGTGAAAAACTGTTTTTT. Residues: CASSWDSEKLFF.

This clonotype was recorded many times. V and J are TRBV19 and TRBJ1-5; weak D call: TRBD1 (6 bases). The CDR3 has 14 residues. Trimming left V 5 bases short and J 0 bases short, with 8 bases between. Germline CDR1 LNHDA, CDR2 SQIVND (reference sequence). The CDR3 here is CASSARGSNQPQHF. CDR3 DNA sequence: TGTGCCAGTAGTGCCAGGGGTAGCAATCAGCCCCAGCATTTT.

CDR3 protein: CATSRATTSGVYNEQFF. The CDR3 coding sequence is TGTGCCACCAGCAGAGCCACGACTAGCGGGGTCTACAATGAGCAGTTCTTC. This sequence joins TRBV15 and TRBJ2-1; 11 bases agree with TRBD2. J lost 3 bases, V lost 1 base, and 5 bases had no gene match. The CDR3 has 17 amino acids. Germline lookup yields CDR1 LNHNV and CDR2 YYDKDF (reference sequence).

The chain couples TRBV18 to TRBJ2-7; D possibly corresponds to TRBD2 (6 bases). The germline V and J ends were trimmed by 1 base and 6 bases, with 10 bases remaining between them. CDR3 size: 13 residues. The germline gives CDR1 KGHSH, CDR2 LQKENI. CDR3 amino acids: CASSPQTSAEQYF. The DNA for the CDR3 is TGTGCCAGCTCACCACAGACTAGTGCCGAGCAGTACTTC.

This clonotype was seen at least ten times. This chain uses TRBV29-1 with TRBJ2-5; perhaps TRBD2 as D (6 bases). Germline values: CDR1 SQVTM, CDR2 ANQGSEA. Trimming removed 4 bases from V and 3 bases from J, with 9 bases in between. The CDR3 length is 12 residues. CDR3 protein: CSVVGGKETQYF. The CDR3 coding sequence is TGCAGCGTTGTTGGGGGGAAAGAGACCCAGTACTTC. Using reference TRBV29-1 and TRBJ2-5 for the parts outside the CDR3, the full variable domain is SAVISQKPSRDICQRGTSLTIQCQVDSQVTMMFWYRQQPGQSLTLIATANQGSEATYESGFVIDKFPISRPNLTFSTLTVSNMSPEDSSIYLCSVVGGKETQYFGPGTRLLVL.

This clonotype was counted many times. V and J are TRBV15 and TRBJ1-5; perhaps TRBD1 as D (5 bases). The germline CDR1 and CDR2 sequences are LNHNV and YYDKDF (reference sequence). Trimming pared 8 bases from V and 0 bases from J, leaving 8 bases between. The CDR3 contains 13 residues. Here the CDR3 reads CATGTGSNQPQHF. CDR3 sequence (DNA): TGTGCCACCGGGACGGGTAGCAATCAGCCCCAGCATTTT.

This clonotype was recorded at least ten times. V gene TRBV27 combines with J gene TRBJ2-3, with D unresolved. This CDR3 has 13 amino acids. Germline V lookup: CDR1 MNHEY, CDR2 SMNVEV (reference sequence). Trimming took 4 bases from V and 8 from J, leaving 13 bases between them. CDR3 sequence: CASSSWLVGTQYF. The CDR3 coding sequence is TGTGCCAGCAGTTCCTGGCTAGTTGGTACGCAGTATTTT.

There are many counts of this clonotype. This chain joins TRBV6-2 or TRBV6-3 and TRBJ2-5; perhaps D is TRBD1 or TRBD2 (5 bases each). The V and J ends lost 6 bases and 7 bases respectively, with 21 bases between them. Germline CDR1 is MNHEY and CDR2 is SVGEGT. This CDR3 has 15 amino acids. The DNA of the CDR3 is TGTGCCAGCAGCTCCGGGACGCTCGATGGTGGGACCCAGTACTTC. It specifies CASSSGTLDGGTQYF.

The rearrangement links TRBV18 to TRBJ2-7; TRBD2 is a possible D gene (5 bases). Germline loops: CDR1 KGHSH, CDR2 LQKENI. The CDR3 totals 13 residues. Trimming removed 0 bases from V and 5 bases from J, with 8 bases in between. CDR3: CASSPPGENEQYF. The CDR3 DNA is TGTGCCAGCTCACCACCGGGAGAGAACGAGCAGTACTTC. Filled out from reference TRBV18 and TRBJ2-7, the complete variable domain reads NAGVMQNPRHLVRRRGQEARLRCSPMKGHSHVYWYRQLPEEGLKFMVYLQKENIIDESGMPKERFSAEFPKEGPSILRIQQVVRGDSAAYFCASSPPGENEQYFGPGTRLTVT.